Listed here is a single TCR beta chain. Here immunoSEQ multiplex PCR was the method, and the copy in TCRdb shows in-frame clones only, minus some. The profile covers about 110,000 clones, with over 65% appearing a single time and more than 5% taken by the ten largest. This sample stems from a study of blood T cell repertoires in COVID-19. CDR3 size: 17 residues. V gave up 3 bases and J gave up 4 bases; unmatched junction bases: 8. Germline V gene lookup returns CDR1 LGHDT and CDR2 YNNKEL (reference sequence). Sequencing was done on a sample of peripheral blood. The TCR originated in a man older than 75 with COVID-19, enrolled during active disease. The chain joins TRBV3-1 (or the pseudogene TRBV3-2) to TRBJ1-6; 8 bases map to TRBD1. The CDR3 is CASSQGRTGRYNSPLHF. The CDR3 DNA follows: TGTGCCAGCAGCCAGGGCCGGACAGGGAGATATAATTCACCCCTCCACTTT.